One T cell receptor (beta chain) is described in this entry. Its recognized antigen is unknown. Qualities for individual bases were not recorded, and no much larger clone is one base off. This sample is part of a study of post-analysis software for immune sequencing data (dated by TCRdb to about 2015). Context from the whole study: The recorded disease courses included relapsing-remitting, secondary progressive and progressive-relapsing multiple sclerosis, and some patients had no subtype annotation. The patient repertoires were compared against fewer than twelve previously published healthy control repertoires obtained from donors aged 6 to 25 years. A subset of samples was prepared in parallel using single-end sample barcoding, then pooled and co-amplified after Illumina adapter ligation.

Study-wide findings and limitations: The multiple sclerosis patient group was slightly younger than the control group. Significantly lower normalized Chao1 diversity was found in multiple sclerosis patients than in controls, suggesting substantial peripheral T-cell clonal expansion. Patients showed significantly higher frequencies than controls for about 5 TRBV segments, among them TRBV5-6, TRBV5-1 and TRBV20-1. Strong co-clustering of samples prepared in the same batch was shown by direct clustering with F measure, prompting a batch-effect correction.

According to the germline V gene, CDR1 reads MNHNS and CDR2 reads SASEGT. Deletion took 4 bases off V and 3 bases off J, with a span of 16 bases between the germline ends. The cysteine opens and the phenylalanine closes a CDR3 of 16 amino acids. Of the read, only the CDR3 DNA is kept; its 48 bases are in frame from base 1. To demonstrate the VDJtools post-analysis software, the study profiled TCR beta repertoires from the peripheral blood of 10 to 15 young patients with multiple sclerosis. The multiple sclerosis patients were children and adolescents ranging in age from roughly 6 to 15 years. The library was obtained by PCR. This sample was sequenced with an Illumina HiSeq 2500. To reduce PCR and sequencing biases, unique molecular identifiers were built into the TCR beta cDNA libraries. Roughly 500,000 cDNA molecules were obtained per 1 to 10 million input T cells, so each molecule approximated one T cell. The same protocol used for the earlier healthy control dataset was applied to prepare and sequence the patient libraries. Samples belonging to the same batch were prepared together, multiplexed and sequenced on a shared HiSeq lane. The original pipeline was this. MIGEC was used to process the raw barcoded reads, and molecular identifier groups with only a single read were discarded before consensus assembly and CDR3 extraction. Clonotype tables were post-analysed with VDJtools, normalizing diversity by down-sampling all datasets to the smallest sample size. To correct batch-related cross-sample contamination, repertoire overlap clustering matched CDR3 amino acid sequences but not nucleotide sequences. Clones were called with MiXCR by TCRdb after fastp trimmed the public reads at Q25, and only in-frame beta chains were retained. Each entry is one CDR3 protein sequence, shown with its most common DNA and genes. The V and J calls, along with clone size, are taken from TCRdb and not from the paper's own processing. Recorded for this sample are a few hundred thousand distinct CDR3 sequences; approximately 39% of them occurred a single time. Around 8% of the sample is held by the ten biggest clonotypes.

Sample: blood. The receptor chain draws on TRBV6-1 and TRBJ2-1; the D gene lacks a confident call. The clonotype originates from a girl aged 2-10 years with multiple sclerosis. The nucleotides are TGTGCCAGCAGTGCCCTTCGGTGGGGAATCTACAATGAGCAGTTCTTC. Its protein product is CASSALRWGIYNEQFF.